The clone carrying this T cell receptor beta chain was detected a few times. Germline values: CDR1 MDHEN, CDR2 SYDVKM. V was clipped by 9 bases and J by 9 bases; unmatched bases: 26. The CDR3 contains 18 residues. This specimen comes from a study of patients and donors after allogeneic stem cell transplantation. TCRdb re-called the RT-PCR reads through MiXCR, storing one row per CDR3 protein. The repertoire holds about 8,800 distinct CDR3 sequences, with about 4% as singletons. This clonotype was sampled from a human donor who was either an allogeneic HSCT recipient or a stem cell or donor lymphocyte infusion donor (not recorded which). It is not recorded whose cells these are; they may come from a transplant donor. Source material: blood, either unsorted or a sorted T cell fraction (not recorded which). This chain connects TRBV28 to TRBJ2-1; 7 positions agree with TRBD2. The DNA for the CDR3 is TGTGCCAGTACGAGGTGGGGTAGCAGCGGGACCCAGCCCCGTGAGCAGTTCTTC. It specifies CASTRWGSSGTQPREQFF.